A single sample is the source of the 10 T cell receptor beta chains below, sequenced in a study of siplizumab effects on memory and regulatory T cells. TCRdb's table, derived via immunoSEQ multiplex PCR, lists solely in-frame clones and lacks some. The table has about 55,000 clones, about 97% seen once. The sequenced sample consisted of naive CD4+ T cells sorted from blood. Receptor source: a human donor in good health.

The chain joins TRBV6-4 to TRBJ1-5; TRBD1 is a possible D gene (5 bases). Germline V lookup: CDR1 MRHNA, CDR2 SNTAGT. Trimming removed 2 bases from V and 7 bases from J, with 12 bases in between. The CDR3 is 14 residues long. In DNA form, the CDR3 reads TGTGCCAGCAGTGACCACGGGGGAGGCCAGCCCCAGCATTTT. Encoded protein: CASSDHGGGQPQHF.

The chain uses TRBV30 and TRBJ1-6; perhaps TRBD1 as D (5 bases). V lost 1 base, J lost 7 bases, and 17 bases lay in between. Germline CDR1 reads GTSNPN; CDR2 reads SVGIG (reference sequence). This CDR3 has 16 residues. The CDR3: CAWSALGSRGNSPLHF. The CDR3, as DNA: TGTGCCTGGAGTGCCCTGGGGTCCCGGGGCAATTCACCCCTCCACTTT.

The chain combines TRBV6-4 with TRBJ2-3; 9 positions agree with TRBD2. This CDR3 contains 16 residues. With V trimmed by 0 bases and J by 3 bases, 4 bases remained unmatched. CDR1 is MRHNA, CDR2 SNTAGT, per germline. This CDR3 reads CASSDSAGGMTDTQYF. The CDR3, as DNA: TGTGCCAGCAGTGACTCGGCGGGAGGGATGACAGATACGCAGTATTTT.

The chain carries TRBV6-1 and TRBJ2-1; the D is unclear. Trimming left V 7 bases short and J 4 bases short, with 8 bases between. CDR3 length: 12 residues. Germline V gene sequence: CDR1 MNHNS, CDR2 SASEGT. The CDR3 reads CASTPSYNEQFF. CDR3 coding DNA: TGTGCCAGCACCCCTAGTTACAATGAGCAGTTCTTC.

The rearrangement links TRBV4-1 to TRBJ1-4; no firm D call. This CDR3 comprises 14 residues. CDR1 MGHRA and CDR2 YSYEKL come from the germline V gene. Trimming shortened V by 5 bases and J by 3 bases, and 10 bases separated the two germline ends. CDR3 sequence reads: CASSTRGANEKLFF. The DNA of the CDR3 is TGCGCCAGCAGCACACGGGGAGCTAATGAAAAACTGTTTTTT.

In this sample, this clone turned up once. The V gene is TRBV6-1, the J gene TRBJ1-3; 7 bases fit TRBD1. The CDR3 is 13 amino acids. From germline, CDR1 is MNHNS and CDR2 SASEGT. V shed 7 bases, J shed 8 bases, and the junction held 8 bases outside the gene matches. CDR3 region: CASTETGFDTIYF. CDR3 coding DNA: TGTGCCAGCACAGAGACAGGGTTTGACACCATATATTTT.

V usage is TRBV21-1 and J usage is TRBJ1-1. TRBV21-1 is noted as a pseudogene. This CDR3 comprises 12 residues. CDR3 in amino acids: CASRGVNTEAFF. The CDR3 DNA sequence: TGTGCCTCCCGAGGGGTGAACACTGAAGCTTTCTTT.

V usage is TRBV28 and J usage is TRBJ1-5; 12 nucleotides line up with TRBD1. The CDR3 contains 18 residues. V lost 1 base, J lost 7 bases, and 11 bases stayed unmatched. CDR1 is MDHEN, CDR2 SYDVKM, per germline. The DNA for the CDR3 is TGTGCCAGCAGTTTATCGGCCCCCGGGACAGGGGGCCGGCAGCCCCAGCATTTT. Its protein product is CASSLSAPGTGGRQPQHF.

The chain links TRBV10-1 to TRBJ2-1; no clear D gene. Per germline, CDR1 WNHNN and CDR2 SYGVQD (reference sequence). The V end was cut by 6 bases, the J end by 6 bases, with 18 bases between. The CDR3 spans 15 residues. The CDR3 bases are TGCGCCAGCAGACCCTCGGCGGCTCCCCCCAATGAGCAGTTCTTC. Protein product: CASRPSAAPPNEQFF.

The chain links TRBV5-1 to TRBJ1-3, with 10 bases aligning to TRBD1. The V gene's germline CDR1 is SGHRS and CDR2 YFSETQ. Germline trimming cut 4 bases from V and 4 bases from J; bases unmatched to any gene: 8. CDR3 length: 16 amino acids. Here the CDR3 DNA reads TGCGCCAGCAGCCGCCTGGGACAGGGGATCGGAAACACCATATATTTT. This gives the protein CASSRLGQGIGNTIYF.